This record looks at one T cell receptor (beta chain) sequence and its context. Antigen specificity is unknown. This may arise from a read error, as a much more abundant clone is one base away. Per germline, CDR1 LGHNT and CDR2 FRNRAP. The CDR3 sequence is 17 residues long. This sample was included in a study of breast tumors, draining lymph nodes, adjacent tissues. Study-level results: Tumor and nontumor repertoires were significantly more similar in luminal-like than in basal-like breast cancer. Tumor TCR diversity was below lymph nodes but above nontumor tissue.

Using its own MiXCR run on the multiplex PCR reads, TCRdb lists one record per CDR3 protein. The sample includes some 120,000 distinct CDR3 sequences, 21% of them seen just once. The lymph nodes were axillary draining lymph nodes from breast cancer patients. The sequenced sample was axillary lymph node tissue. The rearrangement uses TRBV12-5 and TRBJ2-5, with TRBD1 identical over 8 bases. The TCR comes from a female donor with breast cancer. Some clones in this sample may be carry-over from other donors' samples. Here the CDR3 DNA reads TGTGCCAGCAGTTTATCCCCCGGGACAGGCCACCAAGAGACCCAGTACTTC. Amino acids: CASSLSPGTGHQETQYF.